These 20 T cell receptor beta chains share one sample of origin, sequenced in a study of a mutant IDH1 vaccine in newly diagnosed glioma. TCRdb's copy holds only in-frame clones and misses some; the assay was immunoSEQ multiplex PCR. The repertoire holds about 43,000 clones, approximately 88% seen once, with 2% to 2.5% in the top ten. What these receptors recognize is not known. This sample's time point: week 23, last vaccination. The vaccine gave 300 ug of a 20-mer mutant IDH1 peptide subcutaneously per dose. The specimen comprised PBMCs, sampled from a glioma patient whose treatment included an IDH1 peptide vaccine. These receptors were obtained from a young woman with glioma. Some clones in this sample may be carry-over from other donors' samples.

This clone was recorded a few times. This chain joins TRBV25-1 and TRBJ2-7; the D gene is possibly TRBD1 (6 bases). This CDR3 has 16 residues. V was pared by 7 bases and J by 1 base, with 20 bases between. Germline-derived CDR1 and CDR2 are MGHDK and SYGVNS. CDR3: CASTYYRVKGSYEQYF. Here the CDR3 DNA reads TGTGCCAGCACCTATTACAGGGTAAAGGGTTCCTACGAGCAGTACTTC.

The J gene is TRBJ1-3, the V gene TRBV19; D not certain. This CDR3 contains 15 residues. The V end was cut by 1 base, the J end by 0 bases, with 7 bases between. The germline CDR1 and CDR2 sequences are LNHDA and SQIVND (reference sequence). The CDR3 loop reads CASSIVTFSGNTIYF. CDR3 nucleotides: TGTGCCAGTAGTATAGTCACCTTCTCTGGAAACACCATATATTTT.

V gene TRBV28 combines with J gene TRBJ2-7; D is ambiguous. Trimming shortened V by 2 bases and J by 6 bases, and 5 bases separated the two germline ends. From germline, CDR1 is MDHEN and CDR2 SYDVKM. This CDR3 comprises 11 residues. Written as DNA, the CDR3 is TGTGCCAGCAGTTTAGGTCGCGAGCAGTACTTC. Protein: CASSLGREQYF.

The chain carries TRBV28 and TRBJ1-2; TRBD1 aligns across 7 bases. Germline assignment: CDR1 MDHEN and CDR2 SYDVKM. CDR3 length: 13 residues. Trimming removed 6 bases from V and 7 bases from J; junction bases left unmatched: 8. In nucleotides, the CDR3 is TGTGCCAGCAGCAGGGACAGTCGGAGTGGCTACACCTTC. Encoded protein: CASSRDSRSGYTF.

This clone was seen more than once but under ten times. CDR3 loop: CASTLTGNTEAFF. The CDR3 DNA follows: TGTGCCAGCACCCTGACAGGGAACACTGAAGCTTTCTTT. The chain couples TRBV5-5 to TRBJ1-1; tentative D call: TRBD1 (6 bases). Germline V lookup: CDR1 SGHKS, CDR2 YYEKEE (reference sequence). This CDR3 contains 13 residues. Trimming left V 6 bases short and J 1 base short, with 10 bases between. Supplemented by reference TRBV5-5 and TRBJ1-1, the full variable domain reads DAGVTQSPTHLIKTRGQQVTLRCSPISGHKSVSWYQQVLGQGPQFIFQYYEKEERGRGNFPDRFSARQFPNYSSELNVNALLLGDSALYLCASTLTGNTEAFFGQGTRLTVV.

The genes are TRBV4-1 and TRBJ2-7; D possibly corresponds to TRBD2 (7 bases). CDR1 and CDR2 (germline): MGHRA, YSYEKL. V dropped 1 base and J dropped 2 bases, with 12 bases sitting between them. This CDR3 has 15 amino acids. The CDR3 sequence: CASSQGGGGAYEQYF. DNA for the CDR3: TGCGCCAGCAGCCAAGGGGGAGGGGGAGCCTACGAGCAGTACTTC.

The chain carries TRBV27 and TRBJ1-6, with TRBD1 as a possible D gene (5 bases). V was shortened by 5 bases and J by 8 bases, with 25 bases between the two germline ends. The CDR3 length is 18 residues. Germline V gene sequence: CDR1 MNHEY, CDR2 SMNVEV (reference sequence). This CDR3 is CASSPRRGRVERDSPLHF. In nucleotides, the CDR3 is TGTGCCAGCAGTCCCCGTCGGGGGAGGGTTGAGAGAGATTCACCCCTCCACTTT.

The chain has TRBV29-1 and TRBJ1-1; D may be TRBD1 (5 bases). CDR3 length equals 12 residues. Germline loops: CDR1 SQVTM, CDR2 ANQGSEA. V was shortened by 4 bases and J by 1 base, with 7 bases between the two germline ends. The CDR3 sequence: CSVVGRNTEAFF. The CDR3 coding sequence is TGCAGCGTTGTGGGACGGAACACTGAAGCTTTCTTT.

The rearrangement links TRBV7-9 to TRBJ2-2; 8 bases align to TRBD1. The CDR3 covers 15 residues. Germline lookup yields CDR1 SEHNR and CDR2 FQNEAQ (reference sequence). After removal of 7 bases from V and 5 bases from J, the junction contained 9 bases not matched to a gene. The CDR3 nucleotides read TGTGCCAGCACTTTAAGACAGGGGACGACCGGGGAGCTGTTTTTT. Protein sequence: CASTLRQGTTGELFF. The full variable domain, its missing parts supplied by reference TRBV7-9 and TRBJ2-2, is DTGVSQNPRHKITKRGQNVTFRCDPISEHNRLYWYRQTLGQGPEFLTYFQNEAQLEKSRLLSDRFSAERPKGSFSTLEIQRTEQGDSAMYLCASTLRQGTTGELFFGEGSRLTVL.

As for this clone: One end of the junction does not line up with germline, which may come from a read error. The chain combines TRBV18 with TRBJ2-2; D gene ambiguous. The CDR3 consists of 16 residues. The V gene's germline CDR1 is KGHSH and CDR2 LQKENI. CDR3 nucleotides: TGTGCCAGTTCACCAACCGGTCCAGGCGGTACCGGGGAGCTGTTTTTT. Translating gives CASSPTGPGGTGELFF.

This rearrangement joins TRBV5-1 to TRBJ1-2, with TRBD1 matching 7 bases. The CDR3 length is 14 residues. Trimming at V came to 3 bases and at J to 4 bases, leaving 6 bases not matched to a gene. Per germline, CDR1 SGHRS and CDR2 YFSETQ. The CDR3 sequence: CASSSQGGLYGYTF. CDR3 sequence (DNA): TGCGCCAGCAGCTCCCAGGGGGGTCTCTATGGCTACACCTTC.

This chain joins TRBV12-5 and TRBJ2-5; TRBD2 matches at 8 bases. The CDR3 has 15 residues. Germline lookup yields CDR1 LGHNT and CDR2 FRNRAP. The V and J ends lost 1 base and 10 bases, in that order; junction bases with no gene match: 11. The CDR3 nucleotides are TGTGCTAGTGGTTTGGCTACTAGCGGTACCCCCCTCCAGTACTTC. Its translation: CASGLATSGTPLQYF.

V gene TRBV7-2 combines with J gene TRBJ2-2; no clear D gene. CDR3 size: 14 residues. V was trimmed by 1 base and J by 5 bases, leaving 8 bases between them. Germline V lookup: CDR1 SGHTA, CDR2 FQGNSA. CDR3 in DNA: TGTGCCAGCAGCTTAGTTAGGGTAACCGGGGAGCTGTTTTTT. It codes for CASSLVRVTGELFF. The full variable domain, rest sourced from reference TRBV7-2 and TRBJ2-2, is GAGVSQSPSNKVTEKGKDVELRCDPISGHTALYWYRQSLGQGLEFLIYFQGNSAPDKSGLPSDRFSAERTGGSVSTLTIQRTQQEDSAVYLCASSLVRVTGELFFGEGSRLTVL.

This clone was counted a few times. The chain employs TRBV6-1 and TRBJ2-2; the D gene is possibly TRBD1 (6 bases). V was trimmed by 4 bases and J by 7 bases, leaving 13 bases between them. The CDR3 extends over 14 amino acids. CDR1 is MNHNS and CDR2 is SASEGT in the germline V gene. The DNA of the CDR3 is TGTGCCAGCAGTGTGATCAGGGGTAGCGGGGAGCTGTTTTTT. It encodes CASSVIRGSGELFF.

The CDR3 DNA reads as TGCGCCAGCAGCTTGAAAACAATAGACAGAAACTATGGCTACACCTTC. The encoded protein is CASSLKTIDRNYGYTF. The chain carries TRBV5-1 and TRBJ1-2, with D possibly being TRBD1 (5 bases). Trimming stripped 1 base from V and 2 bases from J, with 15 bases between. The CDR3 sequence is 16 residues long. Germline V gene sequence: CDR1 SGHRS, CDR2 YFSETQ.

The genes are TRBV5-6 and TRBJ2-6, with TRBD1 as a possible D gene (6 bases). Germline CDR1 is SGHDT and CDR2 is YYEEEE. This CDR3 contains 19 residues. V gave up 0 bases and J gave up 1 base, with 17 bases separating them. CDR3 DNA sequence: TGTGCCAGCAGCTTGGCCAACAGGGCCGAGGCTTCTGGGGCCAACGTCCTGACTTTC. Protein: CASSLANRAEASGANVLTF.

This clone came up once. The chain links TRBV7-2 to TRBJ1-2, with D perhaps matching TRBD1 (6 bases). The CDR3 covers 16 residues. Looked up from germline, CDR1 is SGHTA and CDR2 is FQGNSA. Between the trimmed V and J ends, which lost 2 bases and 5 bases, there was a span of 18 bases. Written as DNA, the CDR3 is TGTGCCAGCAGCTTAAACAACCCGCAGGGGTATTATGGCTACACCTTC. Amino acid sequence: CASSLNNPQGYYGYTF.

The CDR3 reads CASTPGSGNTIYF. The CDR3 nucleotides are TGTGCCAGCACTCCGGGCTCTGGAAACACCATATATTTT. The chain links TRBV6-5 to TRBJ1-3; no firm D call. There are 13 residues in the CDR3. Deletions cut 7 bases from V and 0 bases from J, with 7 bases between. Germline CDR1 is MNHEY and CDR2 is SVGAGI.

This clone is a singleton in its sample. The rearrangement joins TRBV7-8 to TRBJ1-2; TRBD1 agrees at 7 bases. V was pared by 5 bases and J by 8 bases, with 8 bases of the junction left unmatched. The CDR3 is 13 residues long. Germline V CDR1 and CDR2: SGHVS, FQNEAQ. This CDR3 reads CASSRDRVGGYTF. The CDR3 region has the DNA TGTGCCAGCAGCCGCGACAGGGTCGGGGGCTACACCTTC.

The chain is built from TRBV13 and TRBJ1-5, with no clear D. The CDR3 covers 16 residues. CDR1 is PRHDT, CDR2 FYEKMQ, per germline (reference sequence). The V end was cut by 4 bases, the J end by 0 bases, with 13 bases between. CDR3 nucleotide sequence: TGTGCCAGCAGCTCCAGGCGGAGGAGTAGCAATCAGCCCCAGCATTTT. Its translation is CASSSRRRSSNQPQHF. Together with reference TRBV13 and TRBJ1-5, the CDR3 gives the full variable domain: AAGVIQSPRHLIKEKRETATLKCYPIPRHDTVYWYQQGPGQDPQFLISFYEKMQSDKGSIPDRFSAQQFSDYHSELNMSSLELGDSALYFCASSSRRRSSNQPQHFGDGTRLSIL.